This passage covers 17 T cell receptor beta chains from one sample sequenced in a study of cytomegalovirus exposure and HLA in healthy donors. In the PCR, 60 Vbeta and 13 Jbeta primers were used. Assay used: immunoSEQ multiplex PCR; TCRdb lists only in-frame clones, some missing. The sample includes 160,000 or so clones, around four fifths of them seen just once. Sequencing used PBMCs. The origin of the receptors is a woman aged 18-29 years in good health and CMV-seronegative.

This sequence joins TRBV7-8 and TRBJ1-1; D unclear. CDR1 SGHVS and CDR2 FQNEAQ come from the germline V gene. The CDR3 contains 13 residues. The V gene lost 2 bases and the J gene lost 6 bases, with 10 bases spanning the gap. CDR3 loop: CASSLIGRSEAFF. In DNA form, the CDR3 reads TGTGCCAGCAGCTTAATTGGCAGATCTGAAGCTTTCTTT.

The CDR3 DNA is TGCGCCAGCAGCTTGCGGGACTCTAGCACAGATACGCAGTATTTT. It codes for CASSLRDSSTDTQYF. V is TRBV5-1 and J is TRBJ2-3, with a weak D call TRBD2 (6 bases). This CDR3 contains 15 residues. Germline CDR1 is SGHRS and CDR2 is YFSETQ. Trimming removed 1 base from V and 0 bases from J, with 9 bases in between.

This sequence joins TRBV2 and TRBJ2-1, with no clear D. The V and J ends lost 7 bases and 5 bases respectively, with 3 bases between them. CDR3 length: 10 amino acids. Germline V gene lookup returns CDR1 SNHLY and CDR2 FYNNEI. The CDR3 sequence is CASKHNEQFF. CDR3 DNA sequence: TGTGCCAGCAAGCACAATGAGCAGTTCTTC.

This chain joins TRBV7-2 and TRBJ1-4; 12 bases are a match to TRBD1. Germline-derived CDR1 and CDR2 are SGHTA and FQGNSA. The CDR3 consists of 17 residues. Unmatched junction bases numbered 2, after V lost 1 base and J lost 2 bases. DNA for the CDR3: TGTGCCAGCAGCTTAGGGGACAGGGGGCCCACTAATGAAAAACTGTTTTTT. The encoded protein is CASSLGDRGPTNEKLFF.

This CDR3 is CASSYGTGDPDTQYF. The CDR3 bases are TGTGCCAGCAGTTACGGGACAGGGGACCCAGATACGCAGTATTTT. The chain recombines TRBV28 with TRBJ2-3, with 10 bases aligning to TRBD1. CDR1 is MDHEN and CDR2 is SYDVKM in the germline V gene. After removal of 4 bases from V and 4 bases from J, the junction contained 5 bases not matched to a gene. The CDR3 has 15 residues.

The J gene is TRBJ2-7, the V gene TRBV2; a possible D gene is TRBD2 (5 bases). Germline-derived CDR1 and CDR2 are SNHLY and FYNNEI. With 2 bases removed from V and 6 bases from J, the gap between germline ends came to 11 bases. The CDR3 is 13 residues long. This CDR3 is CASSETLGGEQYF. CDR3 DNA: TGTGCCAGCAGTGAAACCCTTGGAGGCGAGCAGTACTTC.

The J gene is TRBJ2-1, the V gene TRBV14, with 7 bases aligning to TRBD1. The CDR3 is made up of 16 amino acids. In germline, CDR1 is SGHDN, CDR2 FVKESK. V lost 0 bases, J lost 0 bases, and 2 bases stayed unmatched. The CDR3 bases are TGTGCCAGCAGCCAAGAGGGGACAGACTCCTACAATGAGCAGTTCTTC. This encodes CASSQEGTDSYNEQFF.

The table lists this clone with a count of one. The CDR3 spells CASSLTGRVQKLFF. The CDR3 DNA sequence: TGTGCCAGCAGCTTAACAGGAAGGGTCCAGAAACTGTTTTTT. The chain employs TRBV11-2 and TRBJ1-4, with TRBD1 as a possible D gene (5 bases). The CDR3 is 14 amino acids. CDR1 is SGHAT and CDR2 is FQNNGV in the germline V gene. Trimming cost V 2 bases and J 11 bases, with 15 bases left between them.

This rearrangement joins TRBV6-1 to TRBJ2-7; D is perhaps TRBD2 (7 bases). This CDR3 region has 15 residues. Germline lookup yields CDR1 MNHNS and CDR2 SASEGT. Trimming removed 2 bases from V and 0 bases from J, with 11 bases in between. In DNA form, the CDR3 reads TGTGCCAGCAGTGAAATAGGGGGGGCCTCCTACGAGCAGTACTTC. Translation gives CASSEIGGASYEQYF.

The chain is built from TRBV28 and TRBJ1-2; D gene ambiguous. The CDR3 has 12 residues. The V end was cut by 5 bases, the J end by 4 bases, with 8 bases between. Looked up from germline, CDR1 is MDHEN and CDR2 is SYDVKM. Here the CDR3 reads CASSRVGYGYTF. Here the CDR3 DNA reads TGTGCCAGCAGTCGGGTTGGCTATGGCTACACCTTC.

This sequence joins TRBV5-5 and TRBJ2-1, with a tentative D call TRBD1 (6 bases). The length of the CDR3 is 16 residues. The germline V gene has CDR1 SGHKS and CDR2 YYEKEE (reference sequence). The ends were cut back, 4 bases at V and 0 bases at J, with 14 bases in the middle. CDR3 region: CASSLTGISSYNEQFF. The CDR3 DNA reads TGTGCCAGCAGCCTCACAGGGATTAGCTCCTACAATGAGCAGTTCTTC.

The chain carries TRBV29-1 and TRBJ2-3, with 11 bases that match TRBD2. The CDR3 spans 16 residues. Trimming at V came to 7 bases and at J to 2 bases, leaving 11 bases not matched to a gene. The V gene's germline CDR1 is SQVTM and CDR2 ANQGSEA. The CDR3 is CSALGVAGGPTDTQYF. The CDR3 DNA is TGCAGCGCCCTTGGGGTAGCGGGGGGGCCCACAGATACGCAGTATTTT.

V and J are TRBV13 and TRBJ2-7, with a weak D call TRBD1 (6 bases). The CDR3 is made up of 14 amino acids. Trimming left V 4 bases short and J 4 bases short, with 14 bases between. Per germline, CDR1 PRHDT and CDR2 FYEKMQ (reference sequence). CDR3 loop: CASSSYSDRYEQYF. Written as DNA, the CDR3 is TGTGCCAGCAGCTCCTACTCGGACAGATACGAGCAGTACTTC.

V is TRBV19 and J is TRBJ2-1; 7 bases agree with TRBD1. The CDR3 is 14 amino acids. Germline CDR1 and CDR2: LNHDA and SQIVND (reference sequence). V lost 4 bases to trimming and J lost 4 bases; unmatched junction nucleotides: 4. The CDR3 DNA is TGTGCCAGTAGTACTTCGACAGGGTACAATGAGCAGTTCTTC. This gives the protein CASSTSTGYNEQFF.

This chain joins TRBV29-1 and TRBJ2-7; 11 bases are shared with TRBD1. The CDR3 consists of 13 residues. CDR1 and CDR2 from the germline V gene are SQVTM and ANQGSEA. The trim removed 5 bases at V and 4 bases at J, leaving 4 bases unmatched. This chain's CDR3 is CSVSGTGGYEQYF. The CDR3 nucleotides read TGCAGCGTTTCCGGGACAGGGGGTTACGAGCAGTACTTC.

This chain connects TRBV21-1 to TRBJ2-3; TRBD2, the table's D call, lacks a check against the DNA. TRBV21-1 counts as a pseudogene. This CDR3 spans 16 amino acids. The CDR3 loop reads CASSAEELAGTDTQYF. DNA for the CDR3: TGTGCCAGCAGCGCCGAGGAGCTAGCGGGCACAGATACGCAGTATTTT.

J is TRBJ1-4 and V is TRBV11-2; no reliable D call. CDR3 size: 15 residues. The V end was cut by 2 bases, the J end by 7 bases, with 14 bases between. CDR1 is SGHAT and CDR2 is FQNNGV in the germline V gene. The DNA for the CDR3 is TGTGCCAGCAGCTTATTACTTGGTACGGGTGAAAAACTGTTTTTT. It codes for CASSLLLGTGEKLFF.